This paragraph covers one T cell receptor (beta chain) sequence. Its antigen is not known. In the PCR, 60 Vbeta and 13 Jbeta primers were used. Profiling relied on immunoSEQ multiplex PCR, and the TCRdb table lists in-frame clones only, not all of them. The sample consists of 50,000 to 60,000 clones, about 84% of them appearing once. Trimming shortened V by 3 bases and J by 3 bases, and 11 bases separated the two germline ends. There are 14 residues in the CDR3. Germline CDR1 and CDR2: MDHEN and SYDVKM. The sample belongs to a study of cytomegalovirus exposure and HLA in healthy donors. Findings and caveats of the study: In a later analysis, several top co-occurrence clusters appeared linked to parvovirus B19, influenza, CMV and Epstein-Barr virus.

Sequencing input: PBMCs. The receptor's source is a female donor in good health and CMV-seronegative. The rearrangement joins TRBV28 to TRBJ1-1; D uncertain. The CDR3 here is CASSLGNQYTEAFF. DNA for the CDR3: TGTGCCAGCAGTTTGGGCAACCAGTACACTGAAGCTTTCTTT.